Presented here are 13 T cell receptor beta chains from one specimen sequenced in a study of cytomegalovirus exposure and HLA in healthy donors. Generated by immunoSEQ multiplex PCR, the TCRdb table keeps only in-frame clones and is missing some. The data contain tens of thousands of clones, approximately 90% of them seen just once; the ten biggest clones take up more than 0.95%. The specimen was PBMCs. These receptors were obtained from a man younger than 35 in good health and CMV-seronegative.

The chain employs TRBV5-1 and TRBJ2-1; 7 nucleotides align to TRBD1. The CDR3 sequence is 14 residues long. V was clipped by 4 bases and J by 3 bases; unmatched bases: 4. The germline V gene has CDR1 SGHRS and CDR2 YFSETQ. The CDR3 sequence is CASSLWTGYNEQFF. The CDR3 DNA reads TGCGCCAGCAGCCTATGGACAGGCTACAATGAGCAGTTCTTC.

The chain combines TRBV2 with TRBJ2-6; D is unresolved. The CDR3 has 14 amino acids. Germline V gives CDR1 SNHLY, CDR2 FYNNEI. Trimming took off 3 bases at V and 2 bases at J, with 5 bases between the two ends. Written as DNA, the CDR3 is TGTGCCAGCAGTGACAGGACTGGGGCCAACGTCCTGACTTTC. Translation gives CASSDRTGANVLTF.

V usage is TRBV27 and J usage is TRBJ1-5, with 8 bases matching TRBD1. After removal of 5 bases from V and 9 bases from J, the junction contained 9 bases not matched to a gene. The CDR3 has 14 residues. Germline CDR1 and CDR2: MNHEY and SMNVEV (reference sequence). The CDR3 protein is CASSPDRDYTPQHF. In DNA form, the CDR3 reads TGTGCCAGCAGTCCGGACAGGGACTATACGCCCCAGCATTTT.

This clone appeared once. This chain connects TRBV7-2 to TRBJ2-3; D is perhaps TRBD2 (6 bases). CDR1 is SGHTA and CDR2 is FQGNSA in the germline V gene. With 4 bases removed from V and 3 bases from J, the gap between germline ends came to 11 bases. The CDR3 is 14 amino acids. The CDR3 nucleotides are TGTGCCAGCAGCTCCCGGCGGGATACAGATACGCAGTATTTT. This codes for CASSSRRDTDTQYF.

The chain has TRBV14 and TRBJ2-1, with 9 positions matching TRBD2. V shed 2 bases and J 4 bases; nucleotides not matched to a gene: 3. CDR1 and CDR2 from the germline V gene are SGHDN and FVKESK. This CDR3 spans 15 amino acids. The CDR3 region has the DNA TGTGCCAGCAGCCAACTAGCGGGAAGGTACAATGAGCAGTTCTTC. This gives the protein CASSQLAGRYNEQFF.

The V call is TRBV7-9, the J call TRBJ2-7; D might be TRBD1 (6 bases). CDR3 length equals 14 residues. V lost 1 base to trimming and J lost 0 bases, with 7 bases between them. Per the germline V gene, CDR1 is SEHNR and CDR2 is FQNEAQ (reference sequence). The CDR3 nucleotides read TGTGCCAGCAGCTTAGAGGGGGACTCCTACGAGCAGTACTTC. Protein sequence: CASSLEGDSYEQYF.

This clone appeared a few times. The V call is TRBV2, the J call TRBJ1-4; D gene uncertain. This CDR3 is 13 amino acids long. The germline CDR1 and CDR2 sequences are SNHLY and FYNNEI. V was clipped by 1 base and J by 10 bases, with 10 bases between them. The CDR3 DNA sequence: TGTGCCAGCAGTGAAGGTCGGGGAGGAAAACTGTTTTTT. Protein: CASSEGRGGKLFF.

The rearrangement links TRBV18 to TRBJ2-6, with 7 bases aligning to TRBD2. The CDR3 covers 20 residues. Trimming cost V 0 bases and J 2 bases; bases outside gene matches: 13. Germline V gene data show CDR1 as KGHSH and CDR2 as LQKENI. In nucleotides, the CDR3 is TGTGCCAGCTCACCACCGTCGGCTAGCGGAGGATCGCCTGGGGCCAACGTCCTGACTTTC. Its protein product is CASSPPSASGGSPGANVLTF.

The CDR3 DNA follows: TGTGCCAGCAGCTTGTGGGGCCCTAGGGGCTACACCTTC. Translating gives CASSLWGPRGYTF. This chain connects TRBV7-9 to TRBJ1-2; perhaps TRBD1 as D (5 bases). The CDR3 is 13 amino acids. CDR1 is SEHNR and CDR2 is FQNEAQ in the germline V gene (reference sequence). V lost 3 bases to trimming and J lost 8 bases, with 13 bases between them.

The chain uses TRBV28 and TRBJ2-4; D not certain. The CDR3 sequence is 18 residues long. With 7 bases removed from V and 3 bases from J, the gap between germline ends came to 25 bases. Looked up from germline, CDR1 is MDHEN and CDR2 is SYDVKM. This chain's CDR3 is CASTLSALTGFGKNIQYF. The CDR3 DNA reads TGTGCCAGCACCCTCTCGGCACTGACGGGTTTCGGCAAAAACATTCAGTACTTC.

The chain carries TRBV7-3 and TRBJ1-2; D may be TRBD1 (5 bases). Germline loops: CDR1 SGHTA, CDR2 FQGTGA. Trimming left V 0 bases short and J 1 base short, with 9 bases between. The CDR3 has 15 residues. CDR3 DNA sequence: TGTGCCAGCAGCTTAACGCCGGGGGTTAACTATGGCTACACCTTC. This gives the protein CASSLTPGVNYGYTF.

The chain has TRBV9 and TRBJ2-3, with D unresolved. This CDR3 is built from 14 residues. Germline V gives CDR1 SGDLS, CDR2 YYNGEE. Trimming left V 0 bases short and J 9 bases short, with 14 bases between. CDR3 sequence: CASSVAGISNTQYF. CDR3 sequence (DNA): TGTGCCAGCAGCGTAGCAGGCATCAGTAACACGCAGTATTTT.

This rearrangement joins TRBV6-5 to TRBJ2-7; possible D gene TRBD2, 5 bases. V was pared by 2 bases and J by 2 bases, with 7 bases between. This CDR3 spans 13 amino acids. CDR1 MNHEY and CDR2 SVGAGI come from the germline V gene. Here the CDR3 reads CASSYGGPYEQYF. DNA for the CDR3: TGTGCCAGCAGTTACGGAGGCCCCTACGAGCAGTACTTC.